Given below is one T cell receptor beta chain in context. Its specificity is unknown. The source of the sample is a study of T cells after posttransplantation cyclophosphamide. Overall study results and limits: Blood and skin or GI T cell repertoires showed limited TRB overlap. TRB clonality was highly associated with recipient CMV seropositivity and reactivation.

This related bone marrow graft donor gave peripheral blood on the day of marrow donation. The V gene's germline CDR1 is SEHNR and CDR2 FQNEAQ (reference sequence). V lost 2 bases to trimming and J lost 1 base, with 12 bases between them. The CDR3 contains 15 residues. The protocol was immunoSEQ multiplex PCR, while the TCRdb copy is restricted to in-frame clones and leaves out a portion. This table holds more than 20,000 clones, approximately 70% found once. This clonotype was sampled from a woman aged 55-75 years in good health, CMV-negative, and a related stem cell transplant donor. The sequencing sample was made of memory CD4+ T cells sorted from PBMCs. This chain uses TRBV7-9 with TRBJ2-7, with D maybe TRBD1 (6 bases). The CDR3 region is CASSLIATGSYEQYF. In DNA, the CDR3 is TGTGCCAGCAGCTTAATCGCAACAGGGTCCTACGAGCAGTACTTC.